A single sample gave rise to the 20 T cell receptor beta chains below, sequenced in a study of T cell responses to AZD1222 COVID-19 vaccine. Assay used: immunoSEQ multiplex PCR; TCRdb lists only in-frame clones, some missing. Here the sample spans 100,000 or so clones, about 89% being singletons. Material: peripheral blood, obtained on day 0 of AZD1222 vaccination. These receptors were collected from an adult in good health.

In the case of this clone: An end of the junction does not agree with germline; a read error may underlie this. The V call is TRBV5-1, the J call TRBJ2-2, with D possibly matching TRBD1 (6 bases). Germline CDR1 is SGHRS and CDR2 is YFSETQ. This CDR3 spans 14 amino acids. The chain's CDR3 is CASSSDRTTGELFF. The CDR3 coding sequence is TGCGCCAGCAGCTCCGACAGGACCACCGGAGAGCTGTTTTTT.

V gene TRBV6-5 combines with J gene TRBJ1-2; no clear D gene. The V gene lost 0 bases and the J gene lost 3 bases, with 8 bases spanning the gap. Germline lookup yields CDR1 MNHEY and CDR2 SVGAGI. CDR3 length: 14 amino acids. The CDR3 DNA is TGTGCCAGCAGTTACTCTTCGGGTGACTATGGCTACACCTTC. Protein product: CASSYSSGDYGYTF.

The V call is TRBV24-1, the J call TRBJ1-1; 9 bases are a match to TRBD1. The V gene end was trimmed by 5 bases and the J gene end by 5 bases; junction bases not matched to a gene: 2. CDR3 size: 13 residues. The V gene's germline CDR1 is KGHDR and CDR2 SFDVKD. CDR3: CATSGTGETEAFF. Here the CDR3 DNA reads TGTGCCACCAGTGGGACAGGGGAGACTGAAGCTTTCTTT.

This clone appeared once. The genes are TRBV4-1 and TRBJ2-1, with D possibly TRBD2 on 5 matching bases. The CDR3 has 15 amino acids. The V gene lost 2 bases and the J gene lost 7 bases, with 15 bases spanning the gap. CDR1 MGHRA and CDR2 YSYEKL come from the germline V gene. The CDR3 bases are TGCGCCAGCAGCCAATCGTCGCGTCCGGGGAATGAGCAGTTCTTC. It is translated as CASSQSSRPGNEQFF.

This sequence joins TRBV28 and TRBJ1-5; D gene uncertain. Deletions cut 3 bases from V and 2 bases from J, with 11 bases between. CDR3 length equals 15 residues. Germline V gene sequence: CDR1 MDHEN, CDR2 SYDVKM. CDR3 DNA: TGTGCCAGCAGTTTGCAGCGTGGAGGCAATCAGCCCCAGCATTTT. It is translated as CASSLQRGGNQPQHF. The full variable domain, rest sourced from reference TRBV28 and TRBJ1-5, is DVKVTQSSRYLVKRTGEKVFLECVQDMDHENMFWYRQDPGLGLRLIYFSYDVKMKEKGDIPEGYSVSREKKERFSLILESASTNQTSMYLCASSLQRGGNQPQHFGDGTRLSIL.

V and J are TRBV7-6 and TRBJ2-7; 11 bases map to TRBD2. CDR1 and CDR2 from the germline V gene are SGHVS and FNYEAQ. V dropped 5 bases and J dropped 3; count of bases not matched to a gene: 3. The CDR3 has 14 residues. The CDR3 DNA reads as TGTGCCAGCAGCCCAACTAGCGGGAGCTACGAGCAGTACTTC. It is translated as CASSPTSGSYEQYF.

The chain is built from TRBV4-2 and TRBJ1-5, with D perhaps matching TRBD1 (6 bases). Germline-derived CDR1 and CDR2 are LGHNA and YNFKEQ. Trimming took off 0 bases at V and 2 bases at J, with 20 bases between the two ends. This CDR3 region has 19 residues. The CDR3 bases are TGTGCCAGCAGCCAAGATGGGCTTTCAGGGGCAGGGGGCAATCAGCCCCAGCATTTT. Amino acids: CASSQDGLSGAGGNQPQHF.

This chain links TRBV9 with TRBJ1-2; D may be TRBD1 (6 bases). Germline assignment: CDR1 SGDLS and CDR2 YYNGEE. V was pared by 2 bases and J by 3 bases, with 8 bases between. The CDR3 covers 13 residues. DNA of the CDR3: TGTGCCAGCAGCGTCAGGGGTGACTATGGCTACACCTTC. Its translation: CASSVRGDYGYTF. The full variable domain, completed using reference TRBV9 and TRBJ1-2, is DSGVTQTPKHLITATGQRVTLRCSPRSGDLSVYWYQQSLDQGLQFLIQYYNGEERAKGNILERFSAQQFPDLHSELNLSSLELGDSALYFCASSVRGDYGYTFGSGTRLTVV.

This clone was counted a single time. This sequence joins TRBV18 and TRBJ2-1, with TRBD2 identical over 12 bases. Trimming removed 2 bases from V and 4 bases from J; junction bases left unmatched: 6. Per the germline V gene, CDR1 is KGHSH and CDR2 is LQKENI. This CDR3 is built from 17 residues. CDR3: CASSPSSGGASYNEQFF. For the CDR3, the DNA is TGTGCCAGCTCACCATCTAGCGGGGGGGCCTCGTACAATGAGCAGTTCTTC.

This clone was seen a handful of times. In nucleotides, the CDR3 is TGTGCCAGCAGTTTCAGTGGTAGCAATCAGCCCCAGCATTTT. The encoded protein is CASSFSGSNQPQHF. The rearrangement uses TRBV6-5 and TRBJ1-5, with D uncertain. CDR3 length: 14 amino acids. The V gene's germline CDR1 is MNHEY and CDR2 SVGAGI. V dropped 4 bases and J dropped 0 bases, with 7 bases sitting between them.

CDR3 bases: TGTGCCAGCAGTTTGGGGAGTTACAATCAGCCCCAGCATTTT. This gives the protein CASSLGSYNQPQHF. V and J are TRBV28 and TRBJ1-5; no reliable D call. CDR3 size: 14 residues. Trimming took 3 bases from V and 3 from J, leaving 9 bases between them. CDR1 MDHEN and CDR2 SYDVKM come from the germline V gene.

This clone was detected once. The gene calls are TRBV18 and TRBJ1-4; D call uncertain. Germline CDR1 reads KGHSH; CDR2 reads LQKENI. Trimming cost V 2 bases and J 8 bases, with 18 bases left between them. The CDR3 contains 16 residues. DNA for the CDR3: TGTGCCAGCTCACCATATACGGGAGCCGATTCCGAAAAACTGTTTTTT. It specifies CASSPYTGADSEKLFF.

The V and J genes are TRBV6-5 and TRBJ2-7, with 8 bases aligning to TRBD1. The CDR3 extends over 15 amino acids. V was clipped by 6 bases and J by 0 bases; unmatched bases: 7. Germline V lookup: CDR1 MNHEY, CDR2 SVGAGI. The CDR3 spells CASRRQGPSSYEQYF. CDR3 DNA: TGTGCCAGCAGACGACAGGGGCCGAGCTCCTACGAGCAGTACTTC.

This clone was observed a single time. The V gene is TRBV7-8, the J gene TRBJ2-2, with 9 bases identical to TRBD1. This CDR3 is built from 15 residues. Per the germline V gene, CDR1 is SGHVS and CDR2 is FQNEAQ. The junction had 8 bases not matched to a gene; V was cut back by 6 bases and J by 6 bases. Here the CDR3 DNA reads TGTGCCAGCAGACGGGGACAGGGTATTTCCGGGGAGCTGTTTTTT. Translated: CASRRGQGISGELFF. Complete variable domain (other parts from reference TRBV7-8 and TRBJ2-2): GAGVSQSPRYKVAKRGQDVALRCDPISGHVSLFWYQQALGQGPEFLTYFQNEAQLDKSGLPSDRFFAERPEGSVSTLKIQRTQQEDSAVYLCASRRGQGISGELFFGEGSRLTVL.

This sequence joins TRBV9 and TRBJ2-1; 11 bases are a match to TRBD1. Germline lookup yields CDR1 SGDLS and CDR2 YYNGEE. The CDR3 runs 16 residues. Unmatched junction bases numbered 8, after V lost 0 bases and J lost 9 bases. CDR3 sequence: CASSVAGTGGSGEQFF. CDR3 nucleotide sequence: TGTGCCAGCAGCGTAGCCGGGACAGGGGGGAGTGGTGAGCAGTTCTTC.

The V call is TRBV21-1, the J call TRBJ2-7. TRBV21-1 is assigned pseudogene status. This CDR3 spans 16 amino acids. The CDR3 bases are TGTGCCAGCAGCAAAGGGCGGCAGGACGAATCCTACGAGCAGTACTTC. Residues: CASSKGRQDESYEQYF.

Of note for this clone: The junction shows a germline mismatch at one end, possibly a read error. The rearrangement uses TRBV7-7 and TRBJ2-2, with 7 bases identical to TRBD1. Germline-derived CDR1 and CDR2 are SSHAT and FNYEAQ (reference sequence). The CDR3 loop spans 16 amino acids. CDR3 in DNA: TGTGCTAGCAGCCCGGGACAGACCCTGAACACCGGGGAGCTGTTTTTT. Translating gives CASSPGQTLNTGELFF. Supplemented by reference TRBV7-7 and TRBJ2-2, the full variable domain reads GAGVSQSPRYKVTKRGQDVTLRCDPISSHATLYWYQQALGQGPEFLTYFNYEAQPDKSGLPSDRFSAERPEGSISTLTIQRTEQRDSAMYRCASSPGQTLNTGELFFGEGSRLTVL.

The genes are TRBV3-1 (or the pseudogene TRBV3-2) and TRBJ1-5; TRBD1 aligns across 7 bases. Germline V gene lookup returns CDR1 LGHDT and CDR2 YNNKEL (reference sequence). After removal of 0 bases from V and 4 bases from J, the junction contained 3 bases not matched to a gene. CDR3 length: 15 residues. The CDR3 loop is CASSQDTTGNQPQHF. In nucleotides, the CDR3 is TGTGCCAGCAGCCAAGATACGACAGGGAATCAGCCCCAGCATTTT.

This sequence joins TRBV20-1 and TRBJ1-2; possible D gene TRBD1, 6 bases. The V and J ends lost 3 bases and 1 base respectively, with 9 bases between them. Germline V CDR1 and CDR2: DFQATT, SNEGSKA (reference sequence). The CDR3 extends over 13 amino acids. The CDR3 DNA follows: TGCAGTGCTAGTAACAGGGATAACTATGGCTACACCTTC. It translates to CSASNRDNYGYTF.

This clone was picked up one time. The sample contains more than one DNA sequence encoding this CDR3. The chain combines TRBV5-1 with TRBJ2-3; D unresolved. The CDR3 is 14 amino acids. Germline V gene lookup returns CDR1 SGHRS and CDR2 YFSETQ. Trimming took off 0 bases at V and 0 bases at J, with 5 bases between the two ends. This CDR3 is CASSLGTSTDTQYF. The CDR3 DNA reads as TGCGCCAGCAGCTTGGGTACTAGCACAGATACGCAGTATTTT. The whole variable domain, remainder taken from reference TRBV5-1 and TRBJ2-3, is KAGVTQTPRYLIKTRGQQVTLSCSPISGHRSVSWYQQTPGQGLQFLFEYFSETQRNKGNFPGRFSGRQFSNSRSEMNVSTLELGDSALYLCASSLGTSTDTQYFGPGTRLTVL.